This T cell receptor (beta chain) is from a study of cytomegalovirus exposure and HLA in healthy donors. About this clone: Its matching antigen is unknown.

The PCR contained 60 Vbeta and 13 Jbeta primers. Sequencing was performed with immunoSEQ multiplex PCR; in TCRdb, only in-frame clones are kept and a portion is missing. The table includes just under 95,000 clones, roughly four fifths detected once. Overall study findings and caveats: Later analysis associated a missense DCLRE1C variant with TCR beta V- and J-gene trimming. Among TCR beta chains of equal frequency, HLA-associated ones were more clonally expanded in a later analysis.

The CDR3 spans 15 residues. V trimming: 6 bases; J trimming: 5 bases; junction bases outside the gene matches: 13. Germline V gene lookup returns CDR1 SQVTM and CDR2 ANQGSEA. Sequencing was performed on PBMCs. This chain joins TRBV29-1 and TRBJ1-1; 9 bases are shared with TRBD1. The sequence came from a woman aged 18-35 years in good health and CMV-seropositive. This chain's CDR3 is CSVPDPQGAQTEAFF. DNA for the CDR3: TGCAGCGTCCCCGATCCACAGGGGGCGCAGACTGAAGCTTTCTTT.